Shown below are 8 T cell receptor beta chains from a single sample sequenced in a study of beta chain features in type 1 diabetes. All of the isolated RNA was reverse transcribed, so expressed TCRB transcripts were sequenced. Produced via immunoSEQ multiplex PCR; TCRdb's table is partial and in-frame only. The top ten hold about 0.02% of the sample, which has 810,000 or so clones, 17% seen once. Sequenced material: naive CD4+ T cells from blood. Source of these receptors: a woman aged 18-29 years in good health.

This clone was seen a few times. The chain combines TRBV4-3 with TRBJ2-2; D might be TRBD1 or TRBD2, each matching 6 bases. CDR3 length: 14 residues. With 4 bases removed from V and 7 bases from J, the gap between germline ends came to 13 bases. Germline V gives CDR1 LGHNA, CDR2 YSLEER. The CDR3 nucleotides are TGCGCCAGCAGCCTGGAGGGACATGGCGGGGAGCTGTTTTTT. As protein: CASSLEGHGGELFF.

J is TRBJ2-5 and V is TRBV7-8; D not resolved. This CDR3 contains 13 residues. The V and J ends lost 2 bases and 5 bases respectively, with 9 bases between them. Germline CDR1 is SGHVS and CDR2 is FQNEAQ. As DNA, the CDR3 is TGTGCCAGCAGCTTACTCCGCATGGAGACCCAGTACTTC. Translating it yields CASSLLRMETQYF. The full variable domain, rest sourced from reference TRBV7-8 and TRBJ2-5, is GAGVSQSPRYKVAKRGQDVALRCDPISGHVSLFWYQQALGQGPEFLTYFQNEAQLDKSGLPSDRFFAERPEGSVSTLKIQRTQQEDSAVYLCASSLLRMETQYFGPGTRLLVL.

This clone was found a few times. Here the CDR3 DNA reads TGCGCCAGCAGCTTGGGGACAGGGGGCTTTTACGAGCAGTACTTC. Its protein is CASSLGTGGFYEQYF. The J gene is TRBJ2-7, the V gene TRBV5-1; TRBD1 aligns across 11 bases. This CDR3 contains 15 residues. CDR1 is SGHRS, CDR2 YFSETQ, per germline. The trim removed 0 bases at V and 4 bases at J, leaving 3 bases unmatched.

This clone turned up a few times. The chain employs TRBV7-2 and TRBJ2-5; D is possibly TRBD1 (6 bases). With 5 bases removed from V and 5 bases from J, the gap between germline ends came to 15 bases. The germline V gene has CDR1 SGHTA and CDR2 FQGNSA. The CDR3 contains 14 residues. CDR3 loop: CASSNTARGETQYF. The CDR3 DNA follows: TGTGCCAGCAGCAATACGGCTAGGGGGGAGACCCAGTACTTC.

This clone appeared a few times. The chain employs TRBV6-5 and TRBJ1-2; TRBD1 is a possible D gene (6 bases). Germline lookup yields CDR1 MNHEY and CDR2 SVGAGI. This CDR3 spans 13 amino acids. V was trimmed by 5 bases and J by 0 bases, leaving 7 bases between them. The CDR3 DNA sequence: TGTGCCAGCAGTACAGGGCCTAACTATGGCTACACCTTC. It specifies CASSTGPNYGYTF.

The V gene is TRBV28, the J gene TRBJ2-1, with D hard to call. CDR1 and CDR2 (germline): MDHEN, SYDVKM. With 6 bases removed from V and 4 bases from J, the gap between germline ends came to 10 bases. This CDR3 spans 13 amino acids. The CDR3 DNA sequence: TGTGCCAGCAGCCAAGGTTCTTACAATGAGCAGTTCTTC. This translates into CASSQGSYNEQFF. The whole variable domain, filled in from reference TRBV28 and TRBJ2-1, reads DVKVTQSSRYLVKRTGEKVFLECVQDMDHENMFWYRQDPGLGLRLIYFSYDVKMKEKGDIPEGYSVSREKKERFSLILESASTNQTSMYLCASSQGSYNEQFFGPGTRLTVL.

The chain recombines TRBV7-9 with TRBJ1-4; D is possibly TRBD1 (5 bases). The V gene lost 3 bases and the J gene lost 4 bases, with 12 bases spanning the gap. Germline CDR1 is SEHNR and CDR2 is FQNEAQ (reference sequence). CDR3 size: 15 residues. The CDR3 DNA follows: TGTGCCAGCAGCTTGTTAGGGGCGAGTAATGAAAAACTGTTTTTT. This sequence encodes CASSLLGASNEKLFF.

This rearrangement joins TRBV28 to TRBJ2-7; D remains unclear. CDR3 length: 14 amino acids. Germline CDR1 reads MDHEN; CDR2 reads SYDVKM. Trimming took off 2 bases at V and 0 bases at J, with 8 bases between the two ends. The CDR3 region has the DNA TGTGCCAGCAGTTTAGACGGGTTCTCCTACGAGCAGTACTTC. It is translated as CASSLDGFSYEQYF. Filled out from reference TRBV28 and TRBJ2-7, the complete variable domain reads DVKVTQSSRYLVKRTGEKVFLECVQDMDHENMFWYRQDPGLGLRLIYFSYDVKMKEKGDIPEGYSVSREKKERFSLILESASTNQTSMYLCASSLDGFSYEQYFGPGTRLTVT.